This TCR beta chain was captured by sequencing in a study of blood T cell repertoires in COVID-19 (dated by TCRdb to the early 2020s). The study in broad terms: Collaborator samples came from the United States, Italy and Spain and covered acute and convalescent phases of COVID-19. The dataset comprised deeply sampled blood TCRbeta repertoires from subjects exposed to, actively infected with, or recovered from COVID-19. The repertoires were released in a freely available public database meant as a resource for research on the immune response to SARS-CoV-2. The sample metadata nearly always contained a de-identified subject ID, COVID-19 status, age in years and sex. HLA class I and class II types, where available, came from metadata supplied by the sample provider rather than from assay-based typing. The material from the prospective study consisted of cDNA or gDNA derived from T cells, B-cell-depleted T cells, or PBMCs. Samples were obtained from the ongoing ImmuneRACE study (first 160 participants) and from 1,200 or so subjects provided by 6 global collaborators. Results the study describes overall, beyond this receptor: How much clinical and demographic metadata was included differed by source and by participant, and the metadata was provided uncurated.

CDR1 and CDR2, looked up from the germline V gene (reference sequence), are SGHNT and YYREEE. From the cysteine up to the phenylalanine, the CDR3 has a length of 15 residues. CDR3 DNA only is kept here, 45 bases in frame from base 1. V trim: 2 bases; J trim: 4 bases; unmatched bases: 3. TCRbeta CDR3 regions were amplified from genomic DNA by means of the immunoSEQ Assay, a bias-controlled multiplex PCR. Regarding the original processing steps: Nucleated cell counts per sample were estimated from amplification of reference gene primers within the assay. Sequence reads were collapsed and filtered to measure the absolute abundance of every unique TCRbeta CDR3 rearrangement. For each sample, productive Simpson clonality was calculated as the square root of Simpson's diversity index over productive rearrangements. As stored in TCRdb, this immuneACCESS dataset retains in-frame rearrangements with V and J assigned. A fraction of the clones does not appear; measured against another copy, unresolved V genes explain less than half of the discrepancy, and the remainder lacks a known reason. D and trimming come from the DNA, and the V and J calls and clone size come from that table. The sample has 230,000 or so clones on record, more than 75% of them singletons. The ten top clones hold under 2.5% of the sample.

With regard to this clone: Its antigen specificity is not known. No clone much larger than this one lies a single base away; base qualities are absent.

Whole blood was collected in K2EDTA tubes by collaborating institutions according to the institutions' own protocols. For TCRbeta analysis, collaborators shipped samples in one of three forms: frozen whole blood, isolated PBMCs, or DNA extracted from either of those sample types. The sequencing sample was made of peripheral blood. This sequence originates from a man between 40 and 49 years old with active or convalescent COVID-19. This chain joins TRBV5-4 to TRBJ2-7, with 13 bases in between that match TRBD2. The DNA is TGTGCCAGCAGCTTACCGGGACTAGCGGGATACGAGCAGTACTTC. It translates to CASSLPGLAGYEQYF.